This TCR beta chain was obtained from a study of T cell repertoires in cytomegalovirus infection. In the study overall: Indications of both CMV infection and matching HLA type were provided by public TCR beta signatures.

The CDR3 sequence is 15 residues long. Germline assignment: CDR1 SEHNR and CDR2 FQNEAQ (reference sequence). V shed 5 bases and J shed 1 base, with 11 bases lying between them. TCRdb independently ran MiXCR on the reads; one entry per CDR3 protein. The sample has a few hundred thousand distinct CDR3 sequences, over 15% seen once. This clonotype was found many times. V gene TRBV7-9 combines with J gene TRBJ2-2; D may be TRBD2 (5 bases). The sequencing input was CD8+ T cells from PBMCs. The sequence came from a human donor in good health (CMV status not recorded). Some clones in this sample may be carry-over from other donors' samples. The CDR3: CASSPWTENTGELFF. The CDR3, as DNA: TGTGCCAGCAGCCCGTGGACTGAGAACACCGGGGAGCTGTTTTTT.